The source of this T cell receptor beta chain is a study of T cells in Graves' hyperthyroidism and ophthalmopathy. Study observations and caveats: Blood also showed most of the thyroid clonotypes that were expanded above 0.001.

Germline trimming cut 6 bases from V and 1 base from J; bases unmatched to any gene: 24. Germline CDR1 reads ENHRY; CDR2 reads SYGVKD. This CDR3 is 22 amino acids long. The TCR beta CDR3 regions underwent amplification using RNA transcripts as the source. When the TCR CDR3 underwent first-round RT-PCR, the HTBI primer set was used. A single record per CDR3 protein comes from TCRdb applying MiXCR to the multiplex PCR reads. The table records about 520,000 distinct CDR3 sequences, roughly 20% of them present only once. This clonotype was picked up many times. Its antigen is unidentified. Investigators excluded patients with uncontrolled infection, other autoimmune disease, pregnancy or lactation. Thyroid ultrasound and orbital computed tomography, with clinical symptoms and serum thyroxine and TRAb, informed diagnoses.

Sequenced: blood. The chain combines TRBV10-3 with TRBJ1-1; TRBD1 matches at 12 bases. The source is a man between 18 and 35 years old with Graves' hyperthyroidism. CDR3 sequence: CAIRRLVTGTGGRTGANTEAFF. CDR3 sequence (DNA): TGTGCCATCAGGCGCCTAGTAACCGGGACAGGGGGCCGTACCGGAGCGAACACTGAAGCTTTCTTT.